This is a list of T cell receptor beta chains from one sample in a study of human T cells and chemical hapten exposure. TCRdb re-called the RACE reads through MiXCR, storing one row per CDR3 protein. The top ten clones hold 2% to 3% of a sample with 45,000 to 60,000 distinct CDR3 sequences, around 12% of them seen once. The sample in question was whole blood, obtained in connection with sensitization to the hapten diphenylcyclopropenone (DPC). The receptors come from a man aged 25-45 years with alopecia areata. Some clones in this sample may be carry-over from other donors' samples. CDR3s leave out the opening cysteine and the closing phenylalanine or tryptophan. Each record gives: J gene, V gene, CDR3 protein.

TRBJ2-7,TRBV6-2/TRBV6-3,ASSQGSTYEQY
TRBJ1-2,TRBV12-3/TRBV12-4,ASSSQLAGYT
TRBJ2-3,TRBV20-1,SATRTSGGLLGTQY
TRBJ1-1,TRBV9,ASSVEGFGTEAF
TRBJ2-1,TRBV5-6,ASSLGPGFLPYNEQF
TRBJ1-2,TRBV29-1,SVTSQARSGYT
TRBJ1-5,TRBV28,ANSRGGAGNQPQH
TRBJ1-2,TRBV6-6,ASSFSLGQGFGANYGYT
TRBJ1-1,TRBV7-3,ASSPTAVNTEAF
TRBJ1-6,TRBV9,ASSVVAGAALH
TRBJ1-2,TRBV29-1,SVSGQQPYGYT
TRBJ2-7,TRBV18,ASSPSLYEQY
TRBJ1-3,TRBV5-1,ASSGNRGSGNTIY
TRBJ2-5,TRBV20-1,SARDYSGETQY
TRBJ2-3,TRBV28,ASSLPQVGQY
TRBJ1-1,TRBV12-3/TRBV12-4,ASSLKTESTEAF
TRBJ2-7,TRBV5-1,ASSQRHLPYEQY
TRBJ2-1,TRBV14,ASSPRTSYNEQF
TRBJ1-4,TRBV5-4,ASSLKQGNEKLF
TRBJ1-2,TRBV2,ASRFGDWIYGYT
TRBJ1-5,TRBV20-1,SARVNQPQH
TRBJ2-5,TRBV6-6,ASSYSNREETQY
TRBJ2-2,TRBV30,AWSVLRGGNTGELF
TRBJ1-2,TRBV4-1,ASSQAGSYYGYT
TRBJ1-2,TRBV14,ASSPMALYGYT
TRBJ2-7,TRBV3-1,ASSRGGSPHREQY
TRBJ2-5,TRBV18,ASSPLEKSGETQY
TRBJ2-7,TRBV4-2,ASSQAGDYLYEQY
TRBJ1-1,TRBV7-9,ASRDRGAEAF
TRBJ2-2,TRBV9,ASSVGTAYSGELF
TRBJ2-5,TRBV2,ASSDDIETRY
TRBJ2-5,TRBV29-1,SVVVGLPPYQETQY
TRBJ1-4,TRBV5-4,ASSRDRSLATNEKLF
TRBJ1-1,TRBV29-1,SVVRDELTEAF
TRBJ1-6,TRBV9,ASSVKRHNSPLH
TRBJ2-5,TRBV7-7,ASSLDSLQETQY
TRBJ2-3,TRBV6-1,ASGVSAASTDTQY
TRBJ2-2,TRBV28,ASDRWGRTGELF
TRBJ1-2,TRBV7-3,ASSPHPQGDYGYT
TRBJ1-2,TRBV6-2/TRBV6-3,ASSYAPGVLGYT
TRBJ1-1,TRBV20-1,SEAQAGDTEAF
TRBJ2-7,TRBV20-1,SAFRGLHEQY
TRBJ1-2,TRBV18,ASSLDSRHGYT
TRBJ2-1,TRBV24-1,ATSYRNEQF
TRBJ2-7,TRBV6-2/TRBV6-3,ASSPGLTYEQY
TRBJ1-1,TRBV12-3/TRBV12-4,ASRSGQPNTEAF
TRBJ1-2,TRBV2,ASSASDDYGYT
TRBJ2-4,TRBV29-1,SVARTGGSGLAKNIQY
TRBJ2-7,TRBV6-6,ASSYSPGPYEQY
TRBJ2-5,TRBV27,ASSNSGGAGETQY